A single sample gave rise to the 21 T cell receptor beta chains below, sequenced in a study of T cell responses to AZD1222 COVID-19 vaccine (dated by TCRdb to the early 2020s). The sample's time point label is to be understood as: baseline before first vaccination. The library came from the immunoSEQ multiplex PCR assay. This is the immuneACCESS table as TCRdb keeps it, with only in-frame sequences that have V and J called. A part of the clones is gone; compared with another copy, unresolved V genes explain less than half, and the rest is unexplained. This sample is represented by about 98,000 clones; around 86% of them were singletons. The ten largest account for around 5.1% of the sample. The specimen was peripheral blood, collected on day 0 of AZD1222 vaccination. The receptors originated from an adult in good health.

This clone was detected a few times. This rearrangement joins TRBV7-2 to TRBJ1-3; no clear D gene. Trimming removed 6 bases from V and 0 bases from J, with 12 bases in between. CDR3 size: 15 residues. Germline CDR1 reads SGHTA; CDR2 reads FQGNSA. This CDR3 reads CASSQSQDSGNTIYF. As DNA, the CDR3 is TGTGCCAGCAGTCAAAGCCAGGACTCTGGAAACACCATATATTTT.

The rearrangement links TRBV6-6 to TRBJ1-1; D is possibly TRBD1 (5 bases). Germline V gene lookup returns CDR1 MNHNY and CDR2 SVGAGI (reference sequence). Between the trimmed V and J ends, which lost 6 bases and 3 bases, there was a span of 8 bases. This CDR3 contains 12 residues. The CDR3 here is CASSRGDTEAFF. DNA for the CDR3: TGTGCCAGCAGCCGGGGGGACACTGAAGCTTTCTTT.

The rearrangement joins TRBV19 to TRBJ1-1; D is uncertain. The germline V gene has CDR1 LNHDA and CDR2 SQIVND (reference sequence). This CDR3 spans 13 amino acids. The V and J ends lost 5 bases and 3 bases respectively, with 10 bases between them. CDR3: CASSEVQDTEAFF. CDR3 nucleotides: TGTGCCAGTAGTGAGGTCCAGGACACTGAAGCTTTCTTT. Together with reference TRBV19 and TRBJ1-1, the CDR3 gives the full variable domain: DGGITQSPKYLFRKEGQNVTLSCEQNLNHDAMYWYRQDPGQGLRLIYYSQIVNDFQKGDIAEGYSVSREKKESFPLTVTSAQKNPTAFYLCASSEVQDTEAFFGQGTRLTVV.

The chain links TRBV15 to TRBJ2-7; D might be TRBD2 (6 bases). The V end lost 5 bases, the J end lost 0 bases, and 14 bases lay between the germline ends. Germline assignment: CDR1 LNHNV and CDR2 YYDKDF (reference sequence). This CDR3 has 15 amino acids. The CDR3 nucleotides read TGTGCCACCAGCCGCCTCCGGGACTCCTCCTACGAGCAGTACTTC. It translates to CATSRLRDSSYEQYF.

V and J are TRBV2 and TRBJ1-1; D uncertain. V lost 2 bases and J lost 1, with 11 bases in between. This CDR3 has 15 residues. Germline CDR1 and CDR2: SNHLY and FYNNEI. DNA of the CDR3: TGTGCCAGCAGTGAATTGCTCAGTTCGAACACTGAAGCTTTCTTT. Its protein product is CASSELLSSNTEAFF.

This CDR3 is CASSQGGGRQETQYF. For the CDR3, the DNA is TGTGCCAGCAGCCAGGGGGGGGGCCGGCAAGAGACCCAGTACTTC. The chain recombines TRBV3-1 (or the pseudogene TRBV3-2) with TRBJ2-5, with a weak D call TRBD2 (7 bases). The V and J ends lost 3 bases and 2 bases respectively, with 13 bases between them. CDR1 is LGHDT and CDR2 is YNNKEL in the germline V gene (reference sequence). This CDR3 region has 15 residues.

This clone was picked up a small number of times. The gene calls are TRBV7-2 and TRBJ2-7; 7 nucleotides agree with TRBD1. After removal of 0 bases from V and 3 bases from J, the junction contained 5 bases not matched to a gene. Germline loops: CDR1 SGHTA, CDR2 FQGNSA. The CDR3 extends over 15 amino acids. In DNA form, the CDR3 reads TGTGCCAGCAGCTTAGCGTTGGGGACAGTCTACGAGCAGTACTTC. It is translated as CASSLALGTVYEQYF.

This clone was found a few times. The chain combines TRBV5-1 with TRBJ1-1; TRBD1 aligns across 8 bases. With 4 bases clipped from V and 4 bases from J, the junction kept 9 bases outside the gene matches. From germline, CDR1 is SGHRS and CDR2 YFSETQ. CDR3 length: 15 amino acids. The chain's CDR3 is CASSPPTGVGTEAFF. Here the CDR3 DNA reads TGCGCCAGCAGCCCACCGACAGGGGTGGGCACTGAAGCTTTCTTT.

The CDR3, as DNA: TGTGCCAGCAGCTATTCAGGTCACAATCAGCCCCAGCATTTT. It yields the protein CASSYSGHNQPQHF. The rearrangement links TRBV7-2 to TRBJ1-5; D is unresolved. The CDR3 spans 14 residues. Germline CDR1 SGHTA, CDR2 FQGNSA. V lost 4 bases and J 3 bases, leaving 10 bases between the germline ends.

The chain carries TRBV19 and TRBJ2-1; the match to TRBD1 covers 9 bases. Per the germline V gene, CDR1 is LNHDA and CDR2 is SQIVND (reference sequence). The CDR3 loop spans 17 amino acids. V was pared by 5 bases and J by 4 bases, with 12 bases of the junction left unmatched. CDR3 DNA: TGTGCCAGTAGTGGGGTTCAGCCGGACAGGGGTTACAATGAGCAGTTCTTC. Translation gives CASSGVQPDRGYNEQFF. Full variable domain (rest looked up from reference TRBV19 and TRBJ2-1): DGGITQSPKYLFRKEGQNVTLSCEQNLNHDAMYWYRQDPGQGLRLIYYSQIVNDFQKGDIAEGYSVSREKKESFPLTVTSAQKNPTAFYLCASSGVQPDRGYNEQFFGPGTRLTVL.

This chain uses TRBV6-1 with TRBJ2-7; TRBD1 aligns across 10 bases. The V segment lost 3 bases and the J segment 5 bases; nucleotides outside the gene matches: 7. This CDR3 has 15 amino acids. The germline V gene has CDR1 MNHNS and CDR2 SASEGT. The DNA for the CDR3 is TGTGCCAGCAGTGATGTTTGGGACAGGGGCCACGAGCAGTACTTC. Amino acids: CASSDVWDRGHEQYF.

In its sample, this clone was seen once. For the CDR3, the DNA is TGTGCCAGCAGCCAAGTAGTACAGGGGGCCTCCGAAGCTTTCTTT. Its translation is CASSQVVQGASEAFF. This rearrangement joins TRBV4-2 to TRBJ1-1; TRBD1 matches at 9 bases. The CDR3 is 15 amino acids. Unmatched junction bases numbered 8, after V lost 1 base and J lost 8 bases. Germline CDR1 LGHNA, CDR2 YNFKEQ.

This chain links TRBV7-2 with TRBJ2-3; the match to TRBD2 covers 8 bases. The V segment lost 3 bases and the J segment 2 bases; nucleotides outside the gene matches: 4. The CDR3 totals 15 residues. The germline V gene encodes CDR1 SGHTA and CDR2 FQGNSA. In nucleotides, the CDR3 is TGTGCCAGCAGCTTCGGGGGGGGGTTCACAGATACGCAGTATTTT. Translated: CASSFGGGFTDTQYF. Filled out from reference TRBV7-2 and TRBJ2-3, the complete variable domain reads GAGVSQSPSNKVTEKGKDVELRCDPISGHTALYWYRQSLGQGLEFLIYFQGNSAPDKSGLPSDRFSAERTGGSVSTLTIQRTQQEDSAVYLCASSFGGGFTDTQYFGPGTRLTVL.

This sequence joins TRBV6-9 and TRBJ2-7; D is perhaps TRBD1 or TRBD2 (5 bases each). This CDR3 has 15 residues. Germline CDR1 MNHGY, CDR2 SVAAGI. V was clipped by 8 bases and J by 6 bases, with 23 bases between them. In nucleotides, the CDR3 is TGTGCCAGCCATCCCTCGGGACGTCCCGAAGGCGAGCAGTACTTC. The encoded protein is CASHPSGRPEGEQYF.

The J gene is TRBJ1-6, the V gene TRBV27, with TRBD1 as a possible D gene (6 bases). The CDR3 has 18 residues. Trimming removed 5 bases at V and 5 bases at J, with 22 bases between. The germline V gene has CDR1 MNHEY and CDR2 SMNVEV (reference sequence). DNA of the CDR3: TGTGCCAGCAGTCGTAAGCCCCTCACAGGGAGACATAATTCACCCCTCCACTTT. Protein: CASSRKPLTGRHNSPLHF.

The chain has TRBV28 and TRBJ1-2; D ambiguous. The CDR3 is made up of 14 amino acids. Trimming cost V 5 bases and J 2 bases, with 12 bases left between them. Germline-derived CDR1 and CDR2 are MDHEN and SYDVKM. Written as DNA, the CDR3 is TGTGCCAGCAGTGCCCCGAGGCCGAACTATGGCTACACCTTC. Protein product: CASSAPRPNYGYTF.

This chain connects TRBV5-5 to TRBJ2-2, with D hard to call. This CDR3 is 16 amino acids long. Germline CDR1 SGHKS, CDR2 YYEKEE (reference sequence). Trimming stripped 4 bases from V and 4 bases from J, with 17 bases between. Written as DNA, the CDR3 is TGTGCCAGCAGCCTGACGGTTGGGATTGGCACCGGGGAGCTGTTTTTT. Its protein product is CASSLTVGIGTGELFF.

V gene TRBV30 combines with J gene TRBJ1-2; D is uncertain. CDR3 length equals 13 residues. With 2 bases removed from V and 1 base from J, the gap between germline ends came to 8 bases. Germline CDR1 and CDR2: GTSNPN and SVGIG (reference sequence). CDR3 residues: CAWSTRGNYGYTF. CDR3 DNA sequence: TGTGCCTGGAGTACGCGGGGTAACTATGGCTACACCTTC.

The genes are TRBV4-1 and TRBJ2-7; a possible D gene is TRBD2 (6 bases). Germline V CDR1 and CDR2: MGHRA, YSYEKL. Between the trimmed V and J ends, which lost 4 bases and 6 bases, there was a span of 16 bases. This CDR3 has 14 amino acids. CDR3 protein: CASSPRTQGGEQYF. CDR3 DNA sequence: TGCGCCAGCAGCCCCCGTACCCAGGGAGGCGAGCAGTACTTC.

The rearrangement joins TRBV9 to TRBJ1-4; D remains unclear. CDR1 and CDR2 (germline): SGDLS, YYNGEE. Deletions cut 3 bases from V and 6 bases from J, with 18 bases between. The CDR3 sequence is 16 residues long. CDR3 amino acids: CASSAHTTKRDEKLFF. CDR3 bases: TGTGCCAGCAGCGCACATACCACGAAGCGGGATGAAAAACTGTTTTTT.

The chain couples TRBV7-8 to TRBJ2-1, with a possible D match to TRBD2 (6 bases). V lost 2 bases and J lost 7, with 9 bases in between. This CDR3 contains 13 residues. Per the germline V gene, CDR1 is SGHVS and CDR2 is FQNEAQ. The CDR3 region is CASSLIGGNEQFF. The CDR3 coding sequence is TGTGCCAGCAGCTTAATTGGGGGGAATGAGCAGTTCTTC.